This TCR beta chain came from a study of blood T cell repertoires in COVID-19. Study at large: The United States, Italy and Spain provided the acute and convalescent COVID-19 samples. The analysed material was cDNA or gDNA that came from T cells, B-cell-depleted T cells, or PBMCs.

Under the authors' procedure: Reference gene primer amplification gave nucleated cell count estimates. Here immunoSEQ multiplex PCR was the method, and the copy in TCRdb shows in-frame clones only, minus some. For V, J and clone size, that table is used; D and trimming come from the DNA. The data contain about 180,000 clones, 82% of them singletons. Sequencing was carried out using peripheral blood. The origin of this receptor is a woman aged 70-85 years with acute or convalescent COVID-19.

CDR3 amino acids: CASSMGSGGLYNEQFF. The CDR3 DNA follows: TGTGCCAGTAGTATGGGGTCTGGGGGCCTTTACAATGAGCAGTTCTTC. This chain uses TRBV19 with TRBJ2-1; a weak D match, TRBD1 (6 bases). CDR3 length: 16 residues. Germline V gene sequence: CDR1 LNHDA, CDR2 SQIVND (reference sequence). The V end was cut by 3 bases, the J end by 4 bases, with 16 bases between.